What follows describes a single T cell receptor beta chain. Its antigen remains unknown. Samples came from axillary lymph nodes draining the breast cancer. TCRdb re-analysed the multiplex PCR reads in MiXCR, keeping a single row per CDR3 protein. The table has about 130,000 distinct CDR3 sequences, just under 20% seen once. This record belongs to a study of breast tumors, draining lymph nodes, adjacent tissues. Study-level findings and limits: Compared with basal-like, luminal-like tumors shared significantly more repertoire with nontumor tissue. Data fit most tumor T cells coming from lymph node, expanding in tumor.

Germline lookup yields CDR1 MNHNS and CDR2 SASEGT. Germline trimming cut 3 bases from V and 4 bases from J; bases unmatched to any gene: 9. CDR3 size: 16 residues. The V gene is TRBV6-1, the J gene TRBJ2-5; TRBD1 matches at 9 bases. The specimen sequenced was axillary lymph node tissue. The origin of this receptor is a female donor with breast cancer. Some clones in this sample may be carry-over from other donors' samples. The CDR3 sequence: CASSDLRDRARETQYF. The CDR3 DNA reads as TGTGCCAGCAGTGACCTCCGGGACAGGGCTCGAGAGACCCAGTACTTC.